This TCR beta chain stems from a study of regulatory T cells in long-lasting Graves disease. Building of the TCR beta libraries involved iRepertoire HTBI primers and Arm-PCR of CDR3 regions. Using its own MiXCR run on the multiplex PCR reads, TCRdb lists one record per CDR3 protein. The sample carries approximately 480,000 distinct CDR3 sequences, 16% recorded once. Germline V gene sequence: CDR1 SQVTM, CDR2 ANQGSEA. The CDR3 extends over 15 amino acids. V dropped 4 bases and J dropped 8; count of bases not matched to a gene: 16. This clonotype was recorded at least ten times. This sample's time point: newly diagnosed GD, antithyroid drugs for less than 3 months. Isolated PBMC RNA provided the starting material for the TCR library. These sequences were also reported in another study, on T cells in Graves' hyperthyroidism and ophthalmopathy.

This sequence joins TRBV29-1 and TRBJ1-2, with 7 bases that match TRBD1. This material consisted of peripheral blood mononuclear cells (PBMCs), taken at new diagnosis, from a patient treated with antithyroid drugs. The source is a man in his forties with Graves disease. In DNA form, the CDR3 reads TGCAGCGTTGGCCGTACAGGGGTAGGGGATGGGGGCTACACCTTC. Translated: CSVGRTGVGDGGYTF.